The 15 T cell receptor beta chains below come from one sample, sequenced in a study of T cells in pancreatic ductal adenocarcinoma listed by TCRdb under 2017. Selected pancreatic ductal adenocarcinoma patients had undergone surgery without neoadjuvant therapy. Library preparation was by the immunoSEQ multiplex PCR assay. As stored in TCRdb, this immuneACCESS dataset retains in-frame rearrangements with V and J assigned. A fraction of the clones does not appear; measured against another copy, unresolved V genes explain less than half of the discrepancy, and the remainder lacks a known reason. The sample profile shows tens of thousands of clones; around 94% of them were found once. 2.2% of the sample is taken by the ten largest. The specimen sequenced was PBMCs. All receptors come from a human donor with pancreatic ductal adenocarcinoma.

V usage is TRBV6-5 and J usage is TRBJ2-1; TRBD2 matches 13 bases. The CDR3 runs to 15 residues. V shed 6 bases, J shed 7 bases, and the junction held 6 bases outside the gene matches. Germline CDR1 is MNHEY and CDR2 is SVGAGI. CDR3 loop: CASRQLAGGTNEQFF. CDR3 coding DNA: TGTGCCAGCAGACAACTAGCGGGAGGGACAAATGAGCAGTTCTTC.

The J gene is TRBJ2-3, the V gene TRBV2; 7 bases align to TRBD2. V was pared by 5 bases and J by 4 bases, with 6 bases of the junction left unmatched. The CDR3 has 14 amino acids. Looked up from germline, CDR1 is SNHLY and CDR2 is FYNNEI. CDR3 protein: CASSLAVGADTQYF. The CDR3 coding sequence is TGTGCCAGCAGTCTAGCGGTCGGCGCAGATACGCAGTATTTT. Looking up the rest from reference TRBV2 and TRBJ2-3 gives the full variable domain: EPEVTQTPSHQVTQMGQEVILRCVPISNHLYFYWYRQILGQKVEFLVSFYNNEISEKSEIFDDQFSVERPDGSNFTLKIRSTKLEDSAMYFCASSLAVGADTQYFGPGTRLTVL.

V gene TRBV6-5 combines with J gene TRBJ2-3, with D perhaps TRBD1 (5 bases). Per the germline V gene, CDR1 is MNHEY and CDR2 is SVGAGI. The CDR3 sequence is 15 residues long. V was cut by 2 bases and J by 1 base, with 10 bases left in between. The CDR3 loop is CASSYQGFGTDTQYF. The DNA of the CDR3 is TGTGCCAGCAGTTACCAGGGTTTTGGCACAGATACGCAGTATTTT.

The V and J genes are TRBV5-6 and TRBJ1-6; tentative D call: TRBD1 (5 bases). V was clipped by 2 bases and J by 7 bases, with 10 bases between them. The CDR3 runs 14 residues. The germline CDR1 and CDR2 sequences are SGHDT and YYEEEE. The chain's CDR3 is CASSFRQSNSPLHF. The CDR3 DNA reads TGTGCCAGCAGCTTTAGACAGTCAAATTCACCCCTCCACTTT.

This chain joins TRBV19 and TRBJ2-1, with D uncertain. The CDR3 consists of 14 residues. V shed 7 bases and J shed 5 bases, with 15 bases lying between them. CDR1 is LNHDA and CDR2 is SQIVND in the germline V gene (reference sequence). DNA of the CDR3: TGTGCCAGTACCTCCGGCGGTCTCCACAATGAGCAGTTCTTC. Its protein is CASTSGGLHNEQFF.

This rearrangement joins TRBV7-8 to TRBJ1-4; D gene unclear. CDR1 is SGHVS and CDR2 is FQNEAQ in the germline V gene. V dropped 3 bases and J dropped 4 bases, with 9 bases sitting between them. The CDR3 covers 14 residues. The CDR3 sequence is CASSFSRINEKLFF. The CDR3 nucleotides read TGTGCCAGCAGCTTCTCTCGGATTAATGAAAAACTGTTTTTT.

The table lists this clone with a count of one. CDR3 amino acids: CASSRTGVGGGEQYF. CDR3 bases: TGTGCCAGCTCACGTACGGGGGTCGGGGGCGGAGAGCAGTACTTC. V and J are TRBV18 and TRBJ2-7; D tentatively reads TRBD1 or TRBD2 (6 bases each). This CDR3 is 15 amino acids long. CDR1 KGHSH and CDR2 LQKENI come from the germline V gene. Trimming stripped 4 bases from V and 7 bases from J, with 20 bases between.

V usage is TRBV4-1 and J usage is TRBJ2-3, with D maybe TRBD2 (7 bases). Trimming took off 4 bases at V and 5 bases at J, with 13 bases between the two ends. The germline V gene has CDR1 MGHRA and CDR2 YSYEKL. The length of the CDR3 is 14 residues. CDR3 sequence reads: CASSRTRGVDTQYF. The CDR3 DNA reads as TGCGCCAGCAGCCGGACTAGGGGGGTAGATACGCAGTATTTT.

This chain links TRBV2 with TRBJ2-2; 8 bases are a match to TRBD2. CDR1 SNHLY and CDR2 FYNNEI come from the germline V gene. The CDR3 is 16 amino acids. With V trimmed by 2 bases and J by 5 bases, 7 bases remained unmatched. This CDR3 reads CASSERGGGRTGELFF. The CDR3, as DNA: TGTGCCAGCAGTGAACGGGGGGGAGGTAGGACCGGGGAGCTGTTTTTT.

V is TRBV19 and J is TRBJ1-1, with 9 nucleotides matching TRBD1. The V gene's germline CDR1 is LNHDA and CDR2 SQIVND (reference sequence). The CDR3 sequence is 17 residues long. The J segment lost 4 bases and the V segment lost 6 bases, leaving 15 bases of the junction unmatched. The CDR3 sequence: CASRNPPGQGGGTEAFF. DNA for the CDR3: TGTGCCAGTAGAAATCCCCCGGGACAGGGAGGAGGCACTGAAGCTTTCTTT.

This chain joins TRBV27 and TRBJ2-1; 8 bases align to TRBD1. V lost 5 bases to trimming and J lost 3 bases; unmatched junction nucleotides: 6. The CDR3 extends over 15 amino acids. CDR1 is MNHEY, CDR2 SMNVEV, per germline (reference sequence). CDR3 bases: TGTGCCAGCAGTGACGGACAGGGCCGCTACAATGAGCAGTTCTTC. Translated, it gives CASSDGQGRYNEQFF.

The chain joins TRBV28 to TRBJ1-1; TRBD1 matches 7 bases. Germline-derived CDR1 and CDR2 are MDHEN and SYDVKM. This CDR3 comprises 15 residues. Trimming took 2 bases from V and 5 from J; bases not matched to a gene: 8. CDR3 amino acids: CASSLHGQVGTEAFF. CDR3 coding DNA: TGTGCCAGCAGTTTACACGGACAGGTAGGGACTGAAGCTTTCTTT.

The chain couples TRBV7-9 to TRBJ2-1, with D perhaps given as TRBD1 or TRBD2 (5 bases each). The CDR3 has 14 amino acids. The V and J ends lost 1 base and 9 bases respectively, with 13 bases between them. The germline gives CDR1 SEHNR, CDR2 FQNEAQ (reference sequence). For the CDR3, the DNA is TGTGCCAGCAGCTTAGGTCTGGTTGGGGGTGAGCAGTTCTTC. It translates to CASSLGLVGGEQFF.

V is TRBV29-1 and J is TRBJ2-7; D may correspond to TRBD1 or TRBD2 (5 bases each). Germline V gives CDR1 SQVTM, CDR2 ANQGSEA. Trimming removed 4 bases from V and 1 base from J, with 11 bases in between. This CDR3 spans 13 amino acids. CDR3: CSVVGGRSYEQYF. CDR3 DNA sequence: TGCAGCGTTGTTGGGGGACGTTCCTACGAGCAGTACTTC.

This clone has just one count. The chain employs TRBV28 and TRBJ2-2, with D possibly TRBD2 on 7 matching bases. The CDR3 covers 15 residues. The germline V and J ends were trimmed by 6 bases and 6 bases, with 17 bases remaining between them. Germline V gene lookup returns CDR1 MDHEN and CDR2 SYDVKM. The CDR3: CASSFGLGGAGELFF. The CDR3 nucleotides read TGTGCCAGCAGCTTCGGACTAGGGGGGGCCGGGGAGCTGTTTTTT.